The 26 T cell receptor beta chains below come from one sample, sequenced in a study of PD-1 blockade in mismatch repair-deficient tumors. Profiling relied on immunoSEQ multiplex PCR, and the TCRdb table lists in-frame clones only, not all of them. The table has around 52,000 clones, more than 65% seen once. The material sequenced was peripheral blood, taken about 4.5 months after starting pembrolizumab. These receptors were taken from an adult with mismatch repair-deficient cancer.

The chain uses TRBV4-1 and TRBJ2-2; no reliable D call. Germline V CDR1 and CDR2: MGHRA, YSYEKL. The germline V and J ends were trimmed by 4 bases and 0 bases, with 9 bases remaining between them. The length of the CDR3 is 15 residues. The CDR3 sequence: CASSLQIANTGELFF. The CDR3 DNA sequence: TGCGCCAGCAGCCTCCAAATCGCGAACACCGGGGAGCTGTTTTTT.

This clone was detected once. This chain links TRBV7-9 with TRBJ2-5; 7 bases line up with TRBD1. V shed 6 bases and J 1 base; nucleotides not matched to a gene: 8. The CDR3 length is 15 residues. From germline, CDR1 is SEHNR and CDR2 FQNEAQ (reference sequence). The CDR3 protein is CASRGLDRVQETQYF. The CDR3 coding sequence is TGTGCCAGCAGAGGTCTCGACAGGGTCCAAGAGACCCAGTACTTC.

The J gene is TRBJ2-5, the V gene TRBV29-1, with a possible D match to TRBD2 (5 bases). Germline lookup yields CDR1 SQVTM and CDR2 ANQGSEA. Trimming pared 6 bases from V and 2 bases from J, leaving 19 bases between. This CDR3 comprises 15 residues. CDR3 protein: CSVLWETRRQETQYF. The CDR3 coding sequence is TGCAGCGTCCTTTGGGAAACTAGGCGGCAAGAGACCCAGTACTTC.

This chain links TRBV28 with TRBJ1-2, with D perhaps TRBD1 (5 bases). This CDR3 contains 15 residues. The germline V and J ends were trimmed by 5 bases and 1 base, with 14 bases remaining between them. Germline CDR1 and CDR2: MDHEN and SYDVKM. CDR3 sequence reads: CASSLWGIDNYGYTF. The CDR3 coding sequence is TGTGCCAGCAGTCTTTGGGGGATCGATAACTATGGCTACACCTTC.

The chain combines TRBV7-8 with TRBJ1-3; unclear D gene. CDR3 length: 13 residues. V was pared by 5 bases and J by 2 bases, with 7 bases between. The germline gives CDR1 SGHVS, CDR2 FQNEAQ. CDR3 DNA sequence: TGTGCCAGCAGCATGCAGGCTGGAAACACCATATATTTT. Its translation: CASSMQAGNTIYF.

This rearrangement joins TRBV5-1 to TRBJ2-5, with no clear D. CDR1 is SGHRS, CDR2 YFSETQ, per germline. Trimming shortened V by 2 bases and J by 2 bases, and 10 bases separated the two germline ends. This CDR3 has 14 residues. The CDR3 loop is CASSLVQAQETQYF. The CDR3, as DNA: TGCGCCAGCAGCTTAGTCCAGGCGCAAGAGACCCAGTACTTC.

A single count supports this clone. The V and J genes are TRBV14 and TRBJ2-5; the D gene is possibly TRBD2 (5 bases). Germline values: CDR1 SGHDN, CDR2 FVKESK. Trimming pared 6 bases from V and 5 bases from J, leaving 10 bases between. This CDR3 contains 12 residues. CDR3 amino acids: CASSRTGETQYF. The CDR3 coding sequence is TGTGCCAGCAGTCGGACGGGGGAGACCCAGTACTTC. The entire variable domain, with the rest obtained from reference TRBV14 and TRBJ2-5, is as follows: EAGVTQFPSHSVIEKGQTVTLRCDPISGHDNLYWYRRVMGKEIKFLLHFVKESKQDESGMPNNRFLAERTGGTYSTLKVQPAELEDSGVYFCASSRTGETQYFGPGTRLLVL.

The genes are TRBV27 and TRBJ1-2; 11 nucleotides match TRBD1. Germline CDR1 MNHEY, CDR2 SMNVEV (reference sequence). CDR3 length equals 14 residues. V was clipped by 10 bases and J by 8 bases; unmatched bases: 12. The CDR3 DNA follows: TGTGCCACCAGGGGACAGGGGGTTTTTCTCGGCTACACCTTC. Its translation: CATRGQGVFLGYTF.

V usage is TRBV4-1 and J usage is TRBJ2-1; a weak D match, TRBD2 (6 bases). V lost 0 bases and J 6 bases, leaving 15 bases between the germline ends. Germline-derived CDR1 and CDR2 are MGHRA and YSYEKL. This CDR3 is built from 16 residues. The chain's CDR3 is CASSQDWTTPVNEQFF. The DNA for the CDR3 is TGCGCCAGCAGCCAAGACTGGACTACCCCTGTCAATGAGCAGTTCTTC.

The chain has TRBV5-5 and TRBJ1-2; no definite D call. The CDR3 extends over 13 amino acids. In germline, CDR1 is SGHKS, CDR2 YYEKEE (reference sequence). The germline V and J ends were trimmed by 7 bases and 2 bases, with 12 bases remaining between them. The chain's CDR3 is CASSLTPNYGYTF. The CDR3 bases are TGTGCCAGCTCCCTGACACCAAACTATGGCTACACCTTC.

This clone came up a few times. Written as DNA, the CDR3 is TGTGCCAGTAGTCAGGGACAGGGGGAAACCTACGAGCAGTACTTC. Amino acid sequence: CASSQGQGETYEQYF. V usage is TRBV19 and J usage is TRBJ2-7, with 11 bases that match TRBD1. This CDR3 spans 15 amino acids. Trimming removed 5 bases from V and 2 bases from J; junction bases left unmatched: 5. Germline values: CDR1 LNHDA, CDR2 SQIVND (reference sequence).

The chain uses TRBV7-9 and TRBJ2-3; no clear D gene. V was cut by 5 bases and J by 2 bases, with 11 bases left in between. The V gene's germline CDR1 is SEHNR and CDR2 FQNEAQ (reference sequence). This CDR3 has 14 amino acids. Written as DNA, the CDR3 is TGTGCCAGCAGCATCGGACGTTCCACAGATACGCAGTATTTT. Its protein product is CASSIGRSTDTQYF.

The chain is built from TRBV12-5 and TRBJ1-2, with TRBD1 as a possible D gene (5 bases). The germline V gene has CDR1 LGHNT and CDR2 FRNRAP. The CDR3 consists of 16 residues. V was clipped by 0 bases and J by 4 bases, with 15 bases between them. The CDR3 spells CASGLVRPGTIYGYTF. The CDR3, as DNA: TGTGCTAGTGGTTTGGTTCGCCCCGGGACCATCTATGGCTACACCTTC.

This chain joins TRBV10-3 and TRBJ1-1, with D hard to call. Germline values: CDR1 ENHRY, CDR2 SYGVKD. The CDR3 contains 11 residues. V dropped 2 bases and J dropped 8 bases, with 6 bases sitting between them. The CDR3 region is CAISETGEAFF. DNA of the CDR3: TGTGCCATCAGTGAGACCGGAGAAGCTTTCTTT.

CDR3 loop: CSLTGGTEAFF. CDR3 DNA sequence: TGCAGCTTGACAGGGGGCACTGAAGCTTTCTTT. This sequence joins TRBV29-1 and TRBJ1-1, with TRBD1 identical over 9 bases. Germline V gene sequence: CDR1 SQVTM, CDR2 ANQGSEA. This CDR3 has 11 amino acids. The V segment lost 8 bases and the J segment 4 bases; nucleotides outside the gene matches: 2.

This clone was recorded once. V is TRBV6-1 and J is TRBJ1-1, with 7 nucleotides matching TRBD1. V trimming: 6 bases; J trimming: 1 base; junction bases outside the gene matches: 5. Germline CDR1 and CDR2: MNHNS and SASEGT. This CDR3 is 14 amino acids long. In DNA, the CDR3 is TGTGCCAGCAGAAGGGACAGCGGGAACACTGAAGCTTTCTTT. It yields the protein CASRRDSGNTEAFF.

V usage is TRBV29-1 and J usage is TRBJ1-2; 8 bases map to TRBD1. The CDR3 is made up of 11 amino acids. Germline trimming cut 1 base from V and 11 bases from J; bases unmatched to any gene: 3. The germline CDR1 and CDR2 sequences are SQVTM and ANQGSEA. The CDR3 loop reads CSVEGTGLYTF. The DNA of the CDR3 is TGCAGCGTTGAAGGGACAGGGCTTTACACCTTC. Looking up the rest from reference TRBV29-1 and TRBJ1-2 gives the full variable domain: SAVISQKPSRDICQRGTSLTIQCQVDSQVTMMFWYRQQPGQSLTLIATANQGSEATYESGFVIDKFPISRPNLTFSTLTVSNMSPEDSSIYLCSVEGTGLYTFGSGTRLTVV.

The rearrangement links TRBV6-6 to TRBJ2-2; D possibly corresponds to TRBD2 (5 bases). The germline V gene has CDR1 MNHNY and CDR2 SVGAGI (reference sequence). The germline V and J ends were trimmed by 6 bases and 5 bases, with 10 bases remaining between them. The CDR3 loop spans 13 amino acids. The CDR3 coding sequence is TGTGCCAGCAGACTCCGGACTACCGGGGAGCTGTTTTTT. This gives the protein CASRLRTTGELFF.

The V call is TRBV12-5, the J call TRBJ1-5, with D hard to call. CDR3 length equals 14 residues. V was pared by 6 bases and J by 4 bases, with 13 bases between. The germline gives CDR1 LGHNT, CDR2 FRNRAP. The CDR3 region is CASGLTPSNQPQHF. CDR3 coding DNA: TGTGCTAGTGGCCTTACCCCCAGTAATCAGCCCCAGCATTTT.

For this clone: The DNA is left out, because the CDR3 cannot be placed on it with certainty; the CDR3 is given as TCRdb lists it. V usage is TRBV19 and J usage is TRBJ1-2; the table assigns TRBD1, which was not confirmed against the DNA. The germline V gene has CDR1 LNHDA and CDR2 SQIVND (reference sequence). Ends included, the CDR3 has 14 residues. CDR3 sequence: CASTSDRINYGYTF.

The CDR3 nucleotides are TGTGCCAGCAGCTTAGCGGGACACGGCTTCTACGAGCAGTACTTC. It yields the protein CASSLAGHGFYEQYF. The chain links TRBV7-9 to TRBJ2-7; maybe TRBD1 (6 bases). V gave up 0 bases and J gave up 3 bases, with 12 bases separating them. This CDR3 has 15 residues. Germline V gene sequence: CDR1 SEHNR, CDR2 FQNEAQ (reference sequence).

The chain has TRBV28 and TRBJ1-3; 8 bases line up with TRBD1. Trimming removed 3 bases from V and 3 bases from J; junction bases left unmatched: 7. The CDR3 loop spans 16 amino acids. From germline, CDR1 is MDHEN and CDR2 SYDVKM. The CDR3 DNA follows: TGTGCCAGCAGTTTTTCCAGGGGGCGCGGTGGAAACACCATATATTTT. It specifies CASSFSRGRGGNTIYF.

The chain recombines TRBV27 with TRBJ2-7; 8 bases fit TRBD2. Germline trimming cut 5 bases from V and 0 bases from J; bases unmatched to any gene: 9. The CDR3 sequence is 16 residues long. Germline CDR1 reads MNHEY; CDR2 reads SMNVEV (reference sequence). The CDR3 sequence is CASSRIAGLSSYEQYF. The CDR3 nucleotides read TGTGCCAGCAGTCGAATAGCGGGATTAAGCTCCTACGAGCAGTACTTC.

The chain has TRBV9 and TRBJ2-2; the D gene is possibly TRBD2 (5 bases). CDR1 is SGDLS, CDR2 YYNGEE, per germline. The CDR3 is made up of 14 amino acids. V was pared by 0 bases and J by 9 bases, with 12 bases between. The CDR3 loop is CASSVDGDSRELFF. The DNA of the CDR3 is TGTGCCAGCAGCGTAGACGGGGATTCGAGGGAGCTGTTTTTT.

The chain carries TRBV4-1 and TRBJ1-2; TRBD1 matches at 8 bases. The V gene end was trimmed by 0 bases and the J gene end by 4 bases; junction bases not matched to a gene: 7. The CDR3 totals 16 residues. Germline loops: CDR1 MGHRA, CDR2 YSYEKL. The chain's CDR3 is CASSQDPRGRIYGYTF. As DNA, the CDR3 is TGCGCCAGCAGCCAAGATCCCAGGGGGCGCATCTATGGCTACACCTTC.

The J gene is TRBJ1-5, the V gene TRBV19, with D possibly being TRBD1 (6 bases). Trimming shortened V by 4 bases and J by 3 bases, and 10 bases separated the two germline ends. The length of the CDR3 is 14 residues. Germline-derived CDR1 and CDR2 are LNHDA and SQIVND (reference sequence). The CDR3 sequence is CASSTRQDNQPQHF. In nucleotides, the CDR3 is TGTGCCAGTAGTACACGACAGGACAATCAGCCCCAGCATTTT.